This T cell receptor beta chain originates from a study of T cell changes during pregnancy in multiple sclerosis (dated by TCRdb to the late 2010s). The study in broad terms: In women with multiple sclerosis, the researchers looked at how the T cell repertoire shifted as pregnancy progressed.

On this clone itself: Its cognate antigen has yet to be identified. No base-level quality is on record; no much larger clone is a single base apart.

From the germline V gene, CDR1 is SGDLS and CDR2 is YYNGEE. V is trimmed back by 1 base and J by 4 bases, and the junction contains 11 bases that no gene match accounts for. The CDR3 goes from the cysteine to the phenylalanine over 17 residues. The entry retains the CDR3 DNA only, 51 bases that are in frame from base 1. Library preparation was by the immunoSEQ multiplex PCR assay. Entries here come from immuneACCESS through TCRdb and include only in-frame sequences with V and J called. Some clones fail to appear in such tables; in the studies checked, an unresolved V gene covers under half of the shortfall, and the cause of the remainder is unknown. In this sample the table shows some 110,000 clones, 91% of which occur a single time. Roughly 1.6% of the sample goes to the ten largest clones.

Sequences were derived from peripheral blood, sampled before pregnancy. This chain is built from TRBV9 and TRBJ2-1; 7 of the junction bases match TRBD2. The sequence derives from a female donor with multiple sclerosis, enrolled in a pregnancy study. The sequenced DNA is TGTGCCAGCAGCGTATGGGGGGGAGTGGGAAATTACAATGAGCAGTTCTTC. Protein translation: CASSVWGGVGNYNEQFF.